These T cell receptor beta chains were read from a single sample in a study of T cell changes during pregnancy in multiple sclerosis. Method: immunoSEQ multiplex PCR; TCRdb's copy keeps in-frame clones and lacks some. The data hold some 48,000 clones, with about 96% observed a single time. The sequencing used peripheral blood, collected in the second trimester of pregnancy. These receptors originate from a female donor with multiple sclerosis, enrolled in a pregnancy study. The CDR3 runs from the conserved cysteine through the conserved F or W. D genes are given only for firm matches. Clone size appears in some rows only: once, few, many, or a class for an expanded clone.

cdr3_aa	cdr3_nt	v_call	clone_size	j_call	d_call
CASSLVAPQGAETQYF	TGTGCCAGCAGCTTAGTAGCCCCCCAGGGGGCAGAGACCCAGTACTTC	TRBV7-9	.	TRBJ2-5	TRBD1
CASSFSVSSGASYEQYF	TGTGCCAGCAGCTTCTCGGTGTCTAGCGGGGCCTCCTACGAGCAGTACTTC	TRBV7-6	once	TRBJ2-7	TRBD2
CASSPRQAVMTKNIQYF	TGTGCCAGCTCACCCAGACAGGCCGTAATGACCAAAAACATTCAGTACTTC	TRBV18	.	TRBJ2-4	.
CASSFYLGELFF	TGTGCCAGCAGCTTTTATCTTGGGGAGCTGTTTTTT	TRBV5-5	.	TRBJ2-2	.
CATRGQQYEQYF	TGTGCCACCCGGGGACAGCAGTACGAGCAGTACTTC	TRBV10-3	.	TRBJ2-7	TRBD1
CASTTRTGGIYEQYF	TGTGCCAGCACAACACGGACAGGGGGTATCTACGAGCAGTACTTC	TRBV7-2	.	TRBJ2-7	TRBD1
CASSVARDRASNEQFF	TGTGCCAGCAGCGTAGCCCGGGACAGGGCGTCTAATGAGCAGTTCTTC	TRBV9	.	TRBJ2-1	TRBD1
CASSFLGQGYEQFF	TGTGCCAGCAGTTTTTTGGGACAGGGCTATGAGCAGTTCTTC	TRBV27	.	TRBJ2-1	TRBD1
CASSVRDRTYEQYF	TGTGCCAGCAGTGTACGGGACAGGACCTACGAGCAGTACTTC	TRBV6-1	.	TRBJ2-7	TRBD1
CASSFGSLGSGTRNIQYF	TGTGCCAGCAGTTTTGGGAGTTTGGGTTCTGGGACAAGGAACATTCAGTACTTC	TRBV27	.	TRBJ2-4	.
CASSLGQVGYTF	TGTGCCAGCAGCTTGGGGCAGGTCGGCTACACCTTC	TRBV7-9	.	TRBJ1-2	.
CAISGEGNTEAFF	TGTGCCATCAGTGGGGAGGGGAACACTGAAGCTTTCTTT	TRBV10-3	.	TRBJ1-1	.
CASSFGHLQETQYF	TGCGCCAGCAGCTTCGGACACCTCCAAGAGACCCAGTACTTC	TRBV5-1	.	TRBJ2-5	.
CASSILGQGAYEQYF	TGTGCCAGTAGTATCCTGGGACAGGGGGCCTACGAGCAGTACTTC	TRBV19	.	TRBJ2-7	TRBD1
CASSTSGTGREQYF	TGTGCCAGCAGCACATCCGGGACAGGGAGGGAGCAGTACTTC	TRBV7-2	.	TRBJ2-7	TRBD1
CASTARAGVQETQYF	TGTGCCAGCACGGCACGAGCGGGCGTCCAAGAGACCCAGTACTTC	TRBV28	.	TRBJ2-5	.
CASSHEGQGYEKLFF	TGTGCCAGCAGTCACGAGGGACAGGGGTACGAAAAACTGTTTTTT	TRBV6-6	.	TRBJ1-4	TRBD1
CASSQPDREAFF	TGTGCCAGCAGCCAACCTGACAGGGAAGCTTTCTTT	TRBV14	.	TRBJ1-1	.
CASSATTSNNEQFF	TGTGCCAGCAGCGCGACGACTAGCAACAATGAGCAGTTCTTC	TRBV9	.	TRBJ2-1	TRBD2
CASSLGQSSNYGYTF	TGTGCCAGCAGCCTGGGACAGTCTTCTAACTATGGCTACACCTTC	TRBV7-3	few	TRBJ1-2	TRBD1
CASSLGTHSSYEQYF	TGTGCCAGCAGCTTAGGGACACACAGCTCCTACGAGCAGTACTTC	TRBV11-1	.	TRBJ2-7	.
CASSLRAGARNEQFF	TGTGCCAGCAGCCTGAGGGCGGGGGCAAGGAATGAGCAGTTCTTC	TRBV5-4	.	TRBJ2-1	.
CATRPGATRAYEQYF	TGTGCCACTAGACCAGGGGCAACTAGGGCCTACGAGCAGTACTTC	TRBV28	.	TRBJ2-7	.
CASRPQGVNIQYF	TGTGCCAGCAGGCCTCAGGGGGTAAACATTCAGTACTTC	TRBV14	.	TRBJ2-4	TRBD1
CASSLAGSDLYNEQFF	TGTGCCAGCAGCTTGGCCGGGTCAGACCTCTACAATGAGCAGTTCTTC	TRBV5-5	.	TRBJ2-1	.
CASSEQGATEAFF	TGTGCCAGCAGCGAACAGGGGGCGACTGAAGCTTTCTTT	TRBV2	.	TRBJ1-1	TRBD1
CASSLSGQGNQPQHF	TGTGCCAGCTCCCTCAGTGGGCAGGGAAATCAGCCCCAGCATTTT	TRBV2	few	TRBJ1-5	.
CSVQQGTGNTIYF	TGCAGCGTTCAACAGGGAACTGGAAACACCATATATTTT	TRBV29-1	.	TRBJ1-3	.
CASSLLWGTGGGTGELFF	TGCGCCAGCAGCCTCCTGTGGGGGACAGGGGGCGGTACCGGGGAGCTGTTTTTT	TRBV4-3	.	TRBJ2-2	TRBD1
CASSASDRAEAFF	TGTGCCAGCAGTGCCTCGGACAGGGCTGAAGCTTTCTTT	TRBV6-4	few	TRBJ1-1	TRBD1
CASSLVGQLNTEAFF	TGCGCCAGCAGCTTGGTGGGACAGTTGAACACTGAAGCTTTCTTT	TRBV5-1	.	TRBJ1-1	TRBD1
CASSPSGRGSSYNEQFF	TGTGCCAGCAGCCCTAGCGGGAGGGGTAGCTCCTACAATGAGCAGTTCTTC	TRBV9	.	TRBJ2-1	TRBD2
CASSFSKRDNEQFF	TGTGCCAGCAGCTTTTCGAAGAGGGACAATGAGCAGTTCTTC	TRBV7-9	.	TRBJ2-1	.
CASSDPGQGITEAFF	TGTGCCAGCAGTGACCCGGGACAGGGAATCACTGAAGCTTTCTTT	TRBV2	.	TRBJ1-1	TRBD1
CASSEKTSGTDTQYF	TGCGCCAGCAGCGAGAAGACTAGCGGCACAGATACGCAGTATTTT	TRBV5-1	.	TRBJ2-3	TRBD2
CASSLPGQGSSYEQYF	TGTGCCAGCAGTTTACCGGGACAGGGGTCTTCCTACGAGCAGTACTTC	TRBV28	.	TRBJ2-7	TRBD1
CASGQGGYRTDTQYF	TGTGCCAGCGGCCAGGGTGGGTACCGCACAGATACGCAGTATTTT	TRBV6-1	once	TRBJ2-3	.
CASSQTGMSGYTF	TGTGCCAGCAGTCAGACAGGGATGAGTGGCTACACCTTC	TRBV27	.	TRBJ1-2	TRBD1
CASSSYRQARNTEAFF	TGTGCCAGCAGCTCCTACAGACAGGCTAGGAACACTGAAGCTTTCTTT	TRBV11-2	.	TRBJ1-1	.
CASSFGTGSYEQYF	TGTGCCAGCAGTTTTGGGACTGGATCCTACGAGCAGTACTTC	TRBV28	.	TRBJ2-7	.
CASSGGRDYEQYF	TGTGCCAGCTCAGGAGGCCGCGACTACGAGCAGTACTTC	TRBV18	.	TRBJ2-7	.
CASSLATGQGANTGELFF	TGTGCCAGCAGCTTAGCTACGGGACAGGGTGCGAACACCGGGGAGCTGTTTTTT	TRBV7-6	.	TRBJ2-2	TRBD1
CASSLTGAYGYTF	TGTGCCAGTAGCCTGACAGGGGCCTATGGCTACACCTTC	TRBV19	.	TRBJ1-2	TRBD1
CASSYDRGFTTNEKLFF	TGTGCCAGCAGCTACGACAGGGGGTTTACAACTAATGAAAAACTGTTTTTT	TRBV7-8	.	TRBJ1-4	TRBD1
CASSFASAGDGGYTF	TGTGCCAGCAGTTTCGCGAGTGCGGGGGACGGAGGCTACACCTTC	TRBV6-5	.	TRBJ1-2	.